This T cell receptor beta chain was captured by sequencing in a study of cytomegalovirus exposure and HLA in healthy donors. PCR involved 60 Vbeta and 13 Jbeta primers. Clones were sequenced by immunoSEQ multiplex PCR, and TCRdb holds only the in-frame ones, with some missing. The sample holds more than 150,000 clones, less than 90% seen once. There are 18 residues in the CDR3. Germline assignment: CDR1 SNHLY and CDR2 FYNNEI. With V trimmed by 4 bases and J by 3 bases, 18 bases remained unmatched. The source of this sequence is a girl aged 10-17 years in good health and CMV-seropositive. Sequencing was performed on PBMCs. The chain uses TRBV2 and TRBJ2-7; 7 bases match TRBD1. CDR3 bases: TGTGCCAGCAGTGGATGGTGGGGCAGACAGGGTAGTAACTACGAGCAGTACTTC. Protein: CASSGWWGRQGSNYEQYF.